These T cell receptor beta chains were read from a single sample in a study of T cell responses to AZD1222 COVID-19 vaccine. Data came from immunoSEQ multiplex PCR; TCRdb stores just in-frame clones and leaves some out. Of under 200,000 clones listed, about 95% are singletons. The sequenced sample was peripheral blood, obtained on day 0 of AZD1222 vaccination. Receptors originate from an adult in good health. Both conserved end residues are part of each CDR3.

TRBV28	TRBJ1-3	CASSLPQFTGSGNTIYF
TRBV16	TRBJ1-3	CASSLRGTGNTIYF
TRBV5-1	TRBJ2-7	CASSEGPRNYEQYF
TRBV21-1	TRBJ2-1	CASSKINPQQPSGRAGEQFF
TRBV29-1	TRBJ2-7	CSAVGRSPGTSGGQYEQYF
TRBV27	TRBJ2-1	CASSLLAAPNEQFF
TRBV30	TRBJ2-1	CAWTGDSSYNEQFF
TRBV4-1	TRBJ2-7	CASGPGPLVSYEQYF
TRBV7-9	TRBJ1-4	CASSLRSGTNEKLFF
TRBV12-3/TRBV12-4	TRBJ1-1	CATGPEAFF
TRBV28	TRBJ1-4	CASSLREKLFF
TRBV14	TRBJ2-2	CASSHPQGLNTGELFF
TRBV12-3/TRBV12-4	TRBJ2-2	CASTHGRSGELFF
TRBV7-9	TRBJ1-1	CASSPAYMGRETEAFF
TRBV6-5	TRBJ2-1	CATRRGNEQFF
TRBV15	TRBJ1-2	CATSRVLGASYGYTF
TRBV14	TRBJ2-7	CASSRSPGLAGVGYEQYF
TRBV5-1	TRBJ1-6	CASSPDRENSPLHF
TRBV5-6	TRBJ2-1	CASSFRLVNHNEQFF
TRBV5-4	TRBJ2-5	CASRYDGWSETQYF
TRBV6-6	TRBJ1-2	CASSYLIRQGRYGYTF
TRBV28	TRBJ1-5	CASSLAASGTGGLNQPQHF
TRBV2	TRBJ1-3	CASSEWGTGNTIYF
TRBV12-3/TRBV12-4	TRBJ2-1	CASNARGEQFF
TRBV6-5	TRBJ1-6	CASRNEINSPLHF
TRBV11-2	TRBJ1-3	CASSLEGTSGNTIYF
TRBV29-1	TRBJ2-7	CSVENVRGRRNEQYF
TRBV5-1	TRBJ2-2	CASSPPLPGAGELFF
TRBV5-4	TRBJ2-4	CASSSPGGENIQYF
TRBV19	TRBJ1-1	CASSIIGAGAFF
TRBV4-1	TRBJ1-2	CASSQDVGSRRGYTF
TRBV11-2	TRBJ1-1	CASSLPRGAGTEAFF
TRBV25-1	TRBJ1-1	CASSEAGTEAFF
TRBV7-3	TRBJ2-7	CASSSTGGGNEQYF
TRBV28	TRBJ2-2	CASSFIGRSGTGELFF
TRBV7-2	TRBJ2-7	CASSMSSGEAYEQYF
TRBV27	TRBJ1-4	CASSPLRGSEKLFF
TRBV2	TRBJ2-5	CASSDFGGRQAQYF
TRBV5-8	TRBJ2-7	CASSLGGTLPYEQYF
TRBV2	TRBJ1-5	CASRSWSGGGPQPQHF
TRBV5-1	TRBJ2-1	CASSLTGGDEQFF
TRBV10-1	TRBJ1-5	CASSGGSNQPQHF
TRBV20-1	TRBJ2-4	CSASGGGKNIQYF
TRBV29-1	TRBJ2-5	CSVEPSRETQYF
TRBV4-1	TRBJ1-4	CASSQDRDSEKLFF